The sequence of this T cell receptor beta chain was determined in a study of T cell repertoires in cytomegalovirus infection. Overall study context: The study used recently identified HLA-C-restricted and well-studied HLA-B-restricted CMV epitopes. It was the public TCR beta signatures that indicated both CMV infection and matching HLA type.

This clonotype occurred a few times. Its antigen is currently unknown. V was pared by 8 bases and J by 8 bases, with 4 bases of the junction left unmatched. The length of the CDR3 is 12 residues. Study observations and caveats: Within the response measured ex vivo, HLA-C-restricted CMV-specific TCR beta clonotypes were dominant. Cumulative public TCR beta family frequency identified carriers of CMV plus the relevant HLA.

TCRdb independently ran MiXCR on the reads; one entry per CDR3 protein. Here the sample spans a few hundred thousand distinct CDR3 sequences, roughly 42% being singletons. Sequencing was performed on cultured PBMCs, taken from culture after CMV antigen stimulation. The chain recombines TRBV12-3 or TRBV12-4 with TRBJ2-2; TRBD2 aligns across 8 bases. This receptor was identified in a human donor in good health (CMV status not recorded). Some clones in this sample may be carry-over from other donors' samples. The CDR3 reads CASHRGGGELFF. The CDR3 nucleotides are TGTGCCAGCCACCGGGGGGGGGGGGAGCTGTTTTTT.